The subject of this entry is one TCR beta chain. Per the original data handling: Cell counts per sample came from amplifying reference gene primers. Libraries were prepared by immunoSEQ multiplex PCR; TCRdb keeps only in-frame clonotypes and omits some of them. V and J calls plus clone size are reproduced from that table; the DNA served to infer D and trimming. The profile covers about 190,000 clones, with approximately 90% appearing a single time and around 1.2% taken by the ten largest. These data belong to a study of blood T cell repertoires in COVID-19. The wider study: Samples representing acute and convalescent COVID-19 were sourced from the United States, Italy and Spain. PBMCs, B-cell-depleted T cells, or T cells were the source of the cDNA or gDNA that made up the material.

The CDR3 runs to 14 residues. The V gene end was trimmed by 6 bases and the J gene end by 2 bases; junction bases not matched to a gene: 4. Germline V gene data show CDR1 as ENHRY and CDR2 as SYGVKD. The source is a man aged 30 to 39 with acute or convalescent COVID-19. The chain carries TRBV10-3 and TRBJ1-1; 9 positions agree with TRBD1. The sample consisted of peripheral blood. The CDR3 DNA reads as TGTGCCATCAGCCCGGACAGGGGAAACACTGAAGCTTTCTTT. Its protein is CAISPDRGNTEAFF.